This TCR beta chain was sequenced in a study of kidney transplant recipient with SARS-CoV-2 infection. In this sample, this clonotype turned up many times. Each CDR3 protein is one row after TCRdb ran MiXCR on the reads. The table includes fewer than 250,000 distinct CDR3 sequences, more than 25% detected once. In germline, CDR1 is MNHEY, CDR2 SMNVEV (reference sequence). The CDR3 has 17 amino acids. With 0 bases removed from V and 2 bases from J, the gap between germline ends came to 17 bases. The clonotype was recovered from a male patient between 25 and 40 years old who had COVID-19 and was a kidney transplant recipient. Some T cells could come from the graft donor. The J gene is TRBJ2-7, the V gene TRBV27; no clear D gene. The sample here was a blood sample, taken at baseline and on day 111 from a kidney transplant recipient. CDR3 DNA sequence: TGTGCCAGCAGTTTATCCATAGAACCGAGCTACACCTACGAGCAGTACTTC. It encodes CASSLSIEPSYTYEQYF.